The 6 T cell receptor beta chains reported below all come from one sample, sequenced in a study of T cells in Graves' hyperthyroidism and ophthalmopathy. Amplification yielded TCR beta CDR3 regions, with RNA transcripts as the source. In the first-round RT-PCR of the TCR CDR3, the HTBI primer set was used. One entry per CDR3 protein results from TCRdb running MiXCR on the multiplex PCR reads. The sample comprises some 500,000 distinct CDR3 sequences, roughly a quarter of which are singletons, and about 11% rests with the top ten. The sequencing sample was made of blood. The source of these receptors is a woman aged 30 to 39 with Graves' ophthalmopathy.

This clonotype was detected a few times. The chain is built from TRBV7-3 and TRBJ2-3, with 8 bases fitting TRBD1. With 3 bases clipped from V and 4 bases from J, the junction kept 3 bases outside the gene matches. Germline lookup yields CDR1 SGHTA and CDR2 FQGTGA. The CDR3 runs to 14 residues. As DNA, the CDR3 is TGTGCCAGCAGCTTGGCACAGGGGGCAGATACGCAGTATTTT. It specifies CASSLAQGADTQYF.

This sequence joins TRBV28 and TRBJ2-2; TRBD1 is a possible D gene (5 bases). The CDR3 length is 20 residues. CDR1 MDHEN and CDR2 SYDVKM come from the germline V gene. With 1 base removed from V and 0 bases from J, the gap between germline ends came to 21 bases. CDR3: CASSLSGYHIFTANTGELFF. CDR3 nucleotides: TGTGCCAGCAGTTTATCAGGGTACCACATCTTTACCGCGAACACCGGGGAGCTGTTTTTT.

In its sample, this clonotype was seen many times. This CDR3 reads CASSAERSSYEQYF. The CDR3 DNA reads as TGTGCCAGCAGCGCTGAAAGGAGCTCCTACGAGCAGTACTTC. The genes are TRBV6-1 and TRBJ2-7; D remains unclear. The CDR3 sequence is 14 residues long. Germline CDR1 and CDR2: MNHNS and SASEGT. V dropped 6 bases and J dropped 0 bases, with 12 bases sitting between them.

In its sample, this clonotype was seen many times. The genes are TRBV6-2 or TRBV6-3 and TRBJ2-7; 10 nucleotides match TRBD2. Unmatched junction bases numbered 9, after V lost 4 bases and J lost 3 bases. The germline V gene encodes CDR1 MNHEY and CDR2 SVGEGT. The CDR3 length is 16 residues. For the CDR3, the DNA is TGTGCCAGCAGTTCACTAGCGGGGCAACCAATCTACGAGCAGTACTTC. As protein: CASSSLAGQPIYEQYF.

This clonotype was recorded at least ten times. One end of the junction varies from germline; a read error may be responsible. In DNA, the CDR3 is TGCAGTGTTAGAATGGGAGGGACAGGGGGCGCCGAGCAGTACTTC. Translated: CSVRMGGTGGAEQYF. The gene calls are TRBV20-1 and TRBJ2-7; TRBD1 matches at 12 bases. CDR1 and CDR2 from the germline V gene are DFQATT and SNEGSKA (reference sequence). The CDR3 has 15 amino acids.

This clonotype was observed at least ten times. The rearrangement joins TRBV7-9 to TRBJ1-1, with 8 bases fitting TRBD1. This CDR3 is built from 15 residues. Losses at the gene ends were 5 bases for V and 1 base for J; bases not matched to a gene: 6. Per germline, CDR1 SEHNR and CDR2 FQNEAQ (reference sequence). Written as DNA, the CDR3 is TGTGCCAGCAGCACTCCGGACAGGGAGAACACTGAAGCTTTCTTT. As protein: CASSTPDRENTEAFF.